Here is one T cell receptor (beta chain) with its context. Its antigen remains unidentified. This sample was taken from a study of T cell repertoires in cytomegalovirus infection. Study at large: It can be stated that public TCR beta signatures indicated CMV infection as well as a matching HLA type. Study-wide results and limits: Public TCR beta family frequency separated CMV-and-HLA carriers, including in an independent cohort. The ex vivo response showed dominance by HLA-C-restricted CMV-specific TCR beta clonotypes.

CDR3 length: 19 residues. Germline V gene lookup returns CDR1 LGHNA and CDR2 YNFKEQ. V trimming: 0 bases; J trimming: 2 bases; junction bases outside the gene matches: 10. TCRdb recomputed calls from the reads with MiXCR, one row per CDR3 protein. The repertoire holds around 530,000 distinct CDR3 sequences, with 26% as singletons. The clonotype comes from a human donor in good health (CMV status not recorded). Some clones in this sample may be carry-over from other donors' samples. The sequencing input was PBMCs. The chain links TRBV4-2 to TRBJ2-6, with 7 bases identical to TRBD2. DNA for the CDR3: TGTGCCAGCAGCCAAGACCCGGGAGGCCCTGGGGCTGGGGCCAACGTCCTGACTTTC. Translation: CASSQDPGGPGAGANVLTF.